These 9 T cell receptor beta chains were sequenced from one sample in a study of T cells in Graves' hyperthyroidism and ophthalmopathy. The TCR beta CDR3 regions underwent amplification using RNA transcripts as the source. First-round RT-PCR targeting the TCR CDR3 was performed with the HTBI primer set. TCRdb recomputed calls from the multiplex PCR reads with MiXCR, one row per CDR3 protein. This table has hundreds of thousands of distinct CDR3 sequences, under 15% appearing once. The specimen was blood. The receptor set was obtained from a man younger than 35 with Graves' ophthalmopathy.

There are many counts of this clonotype. V is TRBV6-1 and J is TRBJ2-3; perhaps TRBD2 as D (6 bases). V gave up 3 bases and J gave up 1 base, with 8 bases separating them. Per the germline V gene, CDR1 is MNHNS and CDR2 is SASEGT. CDR3 length: 14 amino acids. This CDR3 reads CASSDGGGTDTQYF. The CDR3, as DNA: TGTGCCAGCAGTGACGGCGGGGGCACAGATACGCAGTATTTT.

This clonotype has at least ten counts. V gene TRBV5-8 combines with J gene TRBJ2-5; D not resolved. Germline CDR1 is SGHTS and CDR2 is YDEGEE. V shed 4 bases and J shed 6 bases, with 16 bases lying between them. The CDR3 is made up of 14 amino acids. The CDR3 nucleotides read TGTGCCAGCAGCGATACTGGGTCGGATAAGACCCAGTACTTC. This gives the protein CASSDTGSDKTQYF. Looking up the rest from reference TRBV5-8 and TRBJ2-5 gives the full variable domain: EAGVTQSPTHLIKTRGQQATLRCSPISGHTSVYWYQQALGLGLQFLLWYDEGEERNRGNFPPRFSGRQFPNYSSELNVNALELEDSALYLCASSDTGSDKTQYFGPGTRLLVL.

This clonotype was observed at least ten times. The J gene is TRBJ1-4, the V gene TRBV12-3 or TRBV12-4, with D possibly matching TRBD1 (5 bases). The germline V and J ends were trimmed by 4 bases and 8 bases, with 8 bases remaining between them. The CDR3 length is 12 residues. The CDR3 is CASSWDGEKLFF. In DNA form, the CDR3 reads TGTGCCAGCAGTTGGGACGGAGAAAAACTGTTTTTT.

This clonotype has ten or more counts. The rearrangement uses TRBV20-1 and TRBJ2-1; 7 nucleotides agree with TRBD2. The CDR3 loop spans 15 amino acids. The germline gives CDR1 DFQATT, CDR2 SNEGSKA (reference sequence). V lost 0 bases to trimming and J lost 7 bases; unmatched junction nucleotides: 9. CDR3 in amino acids: CSARDVASGRNEQFF. As DNA, the CDR3 is TGCAGTGCTAGAGATGTGGCTAGCGGACGGAATGAGCAGTTCTTC.

The chain couples TRBV29-1 to TRBJ2-1; 9 positions match TRBD2. Germline V lookup: CDR1 SQVTM, CDR2 ANQGSEA. The CDR3 is 16 amino acids. J gave up 4 bases and V 4 bases, and 11 bases lay outside the gene matches. The CDR3 spells CSVVDLAGVGYNEQFF. The CDR3 DNA sequence: TGCAGCGTTGTAGACTTAGCGGGGGTAGGGTACAATGAGCAGTTCTTC.

There are many counts of this clonotype. This chain links TRBV5-8 with TRBJ2-3, with D uncertain. This CDR3 spans 14 amino acids. Germline V CDR1 and CDR2: SGHTS, YDEGEE. V was cut by 0 bases and J by 4 bases, with 9 bases left in between. The DNA for the CDR3 is TGTGCCAGCAGCTTGGCTGGAGACCCAGATACGCAGTATTTT. It codes for CASSLAGDPDTQYF.

This clonotype was detected many times. The V call is TRBV2, the J call TRBJ2-1; D is uncertain. Germline lookup yields CDR1 SNHLY and CDR2 FYNNEI. Deletions cut 1 base from V and 3 bases from J, with 10 bases between. This CDR3 is built from 15 residues. Here the CDR3 reads CASSEGPPGYNEQFF. As DNA, the CDR3 is TGTGCCAGCAGTGAAGGGCCCCCTGGCTACAATGAGCAGTTCTTC. The whole variable domain, remainder taken from reference TRBV2 and TRBJ2-1, is EPEVTQTPSHQVTQMGQEVILRCVPISNHLYFYWYRQILGQKVEFLVSFYNNEISEKSEIFDDQFSVERPDGSNFTLKIRSTKLEDSAMYFCASSEGPPGYNEQFFGPGTRLTVL.

The chain combines TRBV7-8 with TRBJ1-4; unclear D gene. The V and J ends lost 5 bases and 8 bases respectively, with 18 bases between them. This CDR3 is 15 amino acids long. Germline CDR1 reads SGHVS; CDR2 reads FQNEAQ. The CDR3 loop reads CASSQWTDLGEKLFF. The DNA of the CDR3 is TGTGCCAGCAGCCAGTGGACGGACTTGGGGGAAAAACTGTTTTTT.

This clonotype was recorded many times. The gene calls are TRBV6-1 and TRBJ1-2; 9 nucleotides match TRBD1. The J segment lost 5 bases and the V segment lost 3 bases, leaving 7 bases of the junction unmatched. This CDR3 contains 15 residues. Per the germline V gene, CDR1 is MNHNS and CDR2 is SASEGT. The CDR3 nucleotides read TGTGCCAGCAGTGATCGGACAGGGGAGAGGTATGGCTACACCTTC. It specifies CASSDRTGERYGYTF.